This T cell receptor beta chain was identified during a study of response to subunit inactivated influenza vaccine. Study-level results: The authors proposed limited new T cell recruitment per seasonal influenza vaccination.

Germline CDR1 MNHNS, CDR2 SASEGT. The CDR3 sequence is 16 residues long. V was shortened by 6 bases and J by 2 bases, with 17 bases between the two germline ends. This clonotype occurred a few times. The antigen is unknown. TCRdb processed the RT-PCR reads anew with MiXCR; each CDR3 protein has one entry. The sample yields fewer than 600,000 distinct CDR3 sequences, 6.5% to 8% seen once. Sequencing used PBMCs from blood, obtained approximately 25 months after vaccination. The clonotype was recovered from a man between 50 and 70 years old who received an inactivated influenza vaccine. This chain links TRBV6-1 with TRBJ2-1; tentatively, D is TRBD1 (5 bases). In nucleotides, the CDR3 is TGTGCCAGCAGCCTAGAGTCCAGGGCAGCCTACAATGAGCAGTTCTTC. It yields the protein CASSLESRAAYNEQFF.